This T cell receptor (beta chain) comes out of a study of intratumoral heterogeneity in liver cancer. For context, the study as a whole: In the full cohort of about 14 patients, the median age was nearly 65 years and the majority of patients were male. The study combined RNA-seq, DNA sequencing, TCR-seq and SNP array data from multiple regions of hepatocellular carcinoma specimens to study intratumor heterogeneity. The overall cohort comprised roughly 71 multiregional samples from approximately 14 HCC patients, with approximately 50 tumoral and some 20 adjacent nontumoral regions. General findings and caveats noted by the study authors: The authors noted a relatively low number of patients and under-sampled tumor-infiltrating lymphocyte representation as limitations.

Using the immunoSEQ assay, the TCR beta chain CDR3 regions were sequenced from genomic DNA. Primers annealing to V and J segments amplified rearranged VDJ segments. The original methods were these. The ImmunoSeq Analyzer software was used to compute clonality and richness metrics. Clones with differential abundance between regions were identified with Fisher's exact test combined with a beta-binomial method for additional stringency. In its TCRdb copy, this immuneACCESS table keeps in-frame sequences only and misses some clones. Where compared with another copy, unresolved V genes explain less than half of these, and the others have no known cause. V, J and clone size are taken as reported in that table, and D and trimming were inferred from the DNA itself. Counted in this sample were 20,000 or so clones; around 67% of them appeared once. About a sixth of the sample is taken by the ten largest. Every patient had early-stage hepatocellular carcinoma and went to surgical resection without receiving any prior therapy. Sampled areas lacked macroscopic evidence of necrosis or hemorrhage. Multiple regions from a couple of patients were subjected to TCR sequencing (ImmunoSeq). Frozen resection tissue samples were collected at a distance of at least 1 cm from each other. Samples with the label N were taken from nontumoral liver tissue next to the tumor. Genomic DNA was isolated from bulk tissue with the DNeasy blood and tissue kit.

Note on this clone: Its antigen has not been determined. Base-call qualities are not available, and no considerably larger clone is one nucleotide away.

From V the trimming removes 4 bases and from J it removes 6 bases, while the gene matches leave 10 bases of the junction unaccounted for. The CDR3 spans 14 residues, from the cysteine through the phenylalanine. CDR3 DNA only is kept here, 42 bases in frame from base 1. The germline V gene (reference sequence) gives CDR1 as GTSNPN and CDR2 as SVGIG. This clonotype was sampled from a woman in her 70s with hepatocellular carcinoma. The rearrangement joined TRBV30 to TRBJ2-3, with 7 central nucleotides matching TRBD1. The sequences come from tumor-adjacent normal tissue, collected before any cancer treatment. The sequenced DNA: TGTGCCTGGACCGGGACAGACTACCAGGATACGCAGTATTTT. Translated, this is CAWTGTDYQDTQYF.